This T cell receptor (beta chain) emerged from a study of T cell repertoires in ileal Crohn's disease. Study at large: The M6 sample came from neoterminal ileum during colonoscopy after surgery.

CDR3 length: 13 amino acids. In germline, CDR1 is SQVTM, CDR2 ANQGSEA. The V gene lost 2 bases and the J gene lost 4 bases, with 11 bases spanning the gap. This table comes from immunoSEQ multiplex PCR, and its TCRdb copy is limited to in-frame clones, with some not included. The table shows about 500 clones, with about 91% occurring only once. Study-level results: The median delay to postoperative endoscopy was under nine months.

As regards this clone: What it binds is unknown.

As to time point: neoterminal ileum biopsy at postoperative endoscopy, about 6 months after surgery. Adults with ileal or ileocolonic Crohn's disease and an indication for resection were eligible. Sequenced material: ileal tissue. The TCR comes from an adult with Crohn's disease. The rearrangement joins TRBV29-1 to TRBJ1-1; no clear D gene. CDR3 bases: TGCAGCGTTGAACGGGGAGAGGGCACTGAAGCTTTCTTT. Translation: CSVERGEGTEAFF.